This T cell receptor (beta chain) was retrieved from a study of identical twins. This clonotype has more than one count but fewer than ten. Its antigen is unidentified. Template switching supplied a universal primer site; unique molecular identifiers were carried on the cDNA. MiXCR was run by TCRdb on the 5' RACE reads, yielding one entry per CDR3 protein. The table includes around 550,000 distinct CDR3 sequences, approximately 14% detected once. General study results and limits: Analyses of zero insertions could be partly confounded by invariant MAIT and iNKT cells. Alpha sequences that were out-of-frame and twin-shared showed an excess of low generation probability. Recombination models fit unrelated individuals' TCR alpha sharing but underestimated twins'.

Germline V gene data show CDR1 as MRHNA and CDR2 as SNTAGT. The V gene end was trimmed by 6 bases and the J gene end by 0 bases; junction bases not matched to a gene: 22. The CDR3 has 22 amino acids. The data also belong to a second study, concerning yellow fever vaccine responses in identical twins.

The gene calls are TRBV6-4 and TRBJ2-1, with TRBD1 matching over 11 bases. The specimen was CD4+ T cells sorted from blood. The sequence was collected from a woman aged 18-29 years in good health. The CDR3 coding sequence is TGTGCCAGCAGACCAAACGGACAGGGGGCTCGTAGCGGGGCCAGCTCCTACAATGAGCAGTTCTTC. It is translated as CASRPNGQGARSGASSYNEQFF.